The sequence of this TCR beta chain was determined in a study of early T cells in non-severe SARS-CoV-2 infection. This clonotype was observed many times. Germline trimming cut 6 bases from V and 6 bases from J; bases unmatched to any gene: 13. CDR1 is SSHAT and CDR2 is FNYEAQ in the germline V gene (reference sequence). This CDR3 is built from 17 residues. TCRdb independently ran MiXCR on the 5' RACE reads; one entry per CDR3 protein. The profile shows 30,000 to 40,000 distinct CDR3 sequences, 5.8% of them singletons. This sequence joins TRBV7-7 and TRBJ2-1, with 11 bases identical to TRBD1. The origin of this receptor is an adult who was a healthcare worker with PCR-confirmed SARS-CoV-2 infection or an uninfected control (not recorded which). What was sequenced was whole blood. The CDR3 spells CASSRDVGTGGINEQFF. For the CDR3, the DNA is TGTGCCAGCAGTAGGGACGTAGGGACAGGGGGGATCAATGAGCAGTTCTTC.